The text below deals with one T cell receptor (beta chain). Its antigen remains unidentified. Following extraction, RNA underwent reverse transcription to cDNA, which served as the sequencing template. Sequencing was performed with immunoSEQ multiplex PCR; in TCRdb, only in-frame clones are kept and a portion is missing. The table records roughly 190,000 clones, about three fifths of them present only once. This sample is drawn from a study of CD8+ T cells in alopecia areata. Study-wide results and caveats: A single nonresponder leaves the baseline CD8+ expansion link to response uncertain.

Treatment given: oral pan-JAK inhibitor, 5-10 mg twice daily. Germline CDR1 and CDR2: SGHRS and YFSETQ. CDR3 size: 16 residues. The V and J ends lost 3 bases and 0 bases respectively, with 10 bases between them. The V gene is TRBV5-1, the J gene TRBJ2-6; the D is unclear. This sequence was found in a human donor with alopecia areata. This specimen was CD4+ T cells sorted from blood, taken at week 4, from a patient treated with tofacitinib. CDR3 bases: TGCGCCAGCAGCTACCCCTCGAGCTCTGGGGCCAACGTCCTGACTTTC. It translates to CASSYPSSSGANVLTF.